The T cell receptor (beta chain) under discussion was sequenced for a study of cytomegalovirus exposure and HLA in healthy donors. Across the whole study: Caucasian-associated ancestry cluster membership applied to 75% to 85% of several hundred genotyped donors.

PCR amplification relied on 60 Vbeta primers (plus 13 Jbeta primers). Using immunoSEQ multiplex PCR, the repertoire was profiled, and TCRdb retains in-frame clones only, with some absent. The sample carries about 160,000 clones, less than 90% recorded once. About this clone: Antigen: not known.

Study findings and constraints: The study found most TCR sequences rare, yet found some public TCRs in many donors. Later analysis identified a missense DCLRE1C variant that was linked to TCR beta V- and J-gene trimming.

In germline, CDR1 is SEHNR, CDR2 FQNEAQ (reference sequence). CDR3 length equals 15 residues. V was pared by 5 bases and J by 7 bases, with 15 bases between. Input material: PBMCs. The chain links TRBV7-9 to TRBJ1-6, with D unclear. The sequence came from a male donor in good health and CMV-seropositive. The CDR3 sequence: CASSDRGGMNSPLHF. DNA of the CDR3: TGTGCCAGCAGCGACCGGGGAGGAATGAATTCACCCCTCCACTTT.